This T cell receptor beta chain is from a study of cytomegalovirus exposure and HLA in healthy donors. Study results and caveats: A missense DCLRE1C variant was associated with V- and J-gene trimming of TCR beta chains in a later analysis, and an independent cohort replicated the association. For most TCR beta V segments, an earlier analysis put the productive rate at about 90% or about 30% of the time. Cytomegalovirus association was assigned to over 150 TCR beta chains.

Details on this clone: Its target is not known.

PCR used 60 Vbeta primers and 13 Jbeta primers. Profiling relied on immunoSEQ multiplex PCR, and the TCRdb table lists in-frame clones only, not all of them. The sample includes more than 150,000 clones, around 78% of them seen just once. Trimming took 6 bases from V and 7 from J, leaving 18 bases between them. Germline V CDR1 and CDR2: SGHTA, FQGNSA. This CDR3 spans 14 amino acids. This chain uses TRBV7-2 with TRBJ1-2; weak D call: TRBD1 (6 bases). Sequences were obtained from PBMCs. The TCR originated in a woman between 45 and 65 years old in good health and CMV-seropositive. The CDR3 coding sequence is TGTGCCAGCAGGCTTTGGGGGGCGGGGGTTGGCTACACCTTC. It encodes CASRLWGAGVGYTF.